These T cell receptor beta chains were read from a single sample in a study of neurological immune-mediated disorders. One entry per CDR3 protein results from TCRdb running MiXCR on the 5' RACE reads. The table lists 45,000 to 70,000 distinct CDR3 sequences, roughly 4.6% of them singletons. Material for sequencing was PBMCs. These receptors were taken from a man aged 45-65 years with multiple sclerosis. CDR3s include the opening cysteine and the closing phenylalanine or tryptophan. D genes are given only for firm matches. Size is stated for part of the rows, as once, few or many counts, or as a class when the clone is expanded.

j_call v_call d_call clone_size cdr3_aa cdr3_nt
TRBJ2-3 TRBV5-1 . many CASTQVGPRGTDTQYF TGCGCCAGTACCCAAGTTGGCCCCCGAGGCACAGATACGCAGTATTTT
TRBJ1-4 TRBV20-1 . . CSARFRGQSEKLFF TGCAGTGCTAGGTTTAGGGGTCAGAGTGAAAAACTGTTTTTT
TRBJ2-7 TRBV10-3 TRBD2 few CAISDSAGVTYEQYF TGTGCCATCAGCGACTCGGCGGGGGTGACCTACGAGCAGTACTTC
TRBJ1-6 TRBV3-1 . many CASSHIGGADSPLHF TGTGCCAGCAGCCACATTGGGGGCGCTGATTCACCCCTCCACTTT
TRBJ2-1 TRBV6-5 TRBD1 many CASSPRGGQGLKNEQFF TGTGCCAGCAGCCCCAGGGGGGGACAGGGCTTAAAAAACGAGCAGTTCTTC
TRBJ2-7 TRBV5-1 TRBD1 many CASSLAGQAYEQYF TGCGCCAGCAGCTTGGCCGGACAGGCCTACGAGCAGTACTTC
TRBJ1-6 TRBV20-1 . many CSARLLGDGANSPLHF TGCAGTGCTAGACTCTTAGGGGACGGAGCAAATTCACCCCTCCACTTT
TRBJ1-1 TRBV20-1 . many CRTRGTTNTEAFF TGCAGGACGAGAGGGACAACAAACACTGAAGCTTTCTTT
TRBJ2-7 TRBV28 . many CASRSRFRRDEQYF TGTGCCAGCAGATCCAGGTTCCGACGGGACGAGCAGTACTTC
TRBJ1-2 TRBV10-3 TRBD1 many CAIQGQGEYGYTF TGTGCCATCCAGGGACAGGGGGAATATGGCTACACCTTC
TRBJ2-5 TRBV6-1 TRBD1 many CASLGQDQETQYF TGTGCCAGCCTGGGACAGGACCAAGAGACCCAGTACTTC
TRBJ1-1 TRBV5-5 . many CASSLFLVGEAFF TGTGCCAGCAGCTTGTTTTTGGTTGGTGAAGCTTTCTTT
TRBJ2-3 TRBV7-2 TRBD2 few CASSFGGEGDTQYF TGTGCCAGCAGCTTCGGCGGGGAGGGAGATACGCAGTATTTT
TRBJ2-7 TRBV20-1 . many CSAPTDRMGDEQYF TGCAGTGCGCCAACCGACAGGATGGGTGACGAGCAGTACTTC
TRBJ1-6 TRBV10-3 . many CAISERGSSYNSPLHF TGTGCCATCAGTGAGCGTGGGAGCTCCTATAATTCACCCCTCCACTTT
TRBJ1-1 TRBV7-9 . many CASSLGPGANTEAFF TGTGCCAGCAGCTTGGGTCCAGGGGCGAACACTGAAGCTTTCTTT
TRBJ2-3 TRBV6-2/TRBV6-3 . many CASRPAAEITDTQYF TGTGCCAGCAGACCAGCCGCGGAGATAACAGATACGCAGTATTTT
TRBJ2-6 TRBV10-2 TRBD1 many CASYRGSGANVLTF TGCGCCAGCTACAGGGGCTCTGGGGCCAACGTCCTGACTTTC
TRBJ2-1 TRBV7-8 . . CASSLGNSHNEQFF TGTGCCAGCAGCTTAGGGAACAGCCACAATGAGCAGTTCTTC
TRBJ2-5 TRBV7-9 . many CASILVGTQYF TGTGCCAGCATCTTGGTGGGGACCCAGTACTTC